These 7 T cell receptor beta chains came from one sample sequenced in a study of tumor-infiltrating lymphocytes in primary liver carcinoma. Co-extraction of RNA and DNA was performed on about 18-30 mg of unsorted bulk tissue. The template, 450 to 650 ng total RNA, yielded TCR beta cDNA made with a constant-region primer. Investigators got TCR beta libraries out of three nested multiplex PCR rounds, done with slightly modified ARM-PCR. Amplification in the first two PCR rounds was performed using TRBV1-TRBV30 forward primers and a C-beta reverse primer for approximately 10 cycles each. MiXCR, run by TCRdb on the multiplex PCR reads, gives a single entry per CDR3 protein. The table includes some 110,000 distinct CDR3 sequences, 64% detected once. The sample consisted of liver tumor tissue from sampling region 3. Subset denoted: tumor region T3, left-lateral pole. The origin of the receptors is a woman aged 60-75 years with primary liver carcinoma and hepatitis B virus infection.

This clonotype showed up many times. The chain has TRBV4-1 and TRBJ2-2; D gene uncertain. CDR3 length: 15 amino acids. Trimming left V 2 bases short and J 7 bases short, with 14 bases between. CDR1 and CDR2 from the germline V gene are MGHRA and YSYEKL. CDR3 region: CASSQPTTPRGELFF. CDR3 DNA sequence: TGCGCCAGCAGCCAACCTACCACCCCCCGCGGGGAGCTGTTTTTT.

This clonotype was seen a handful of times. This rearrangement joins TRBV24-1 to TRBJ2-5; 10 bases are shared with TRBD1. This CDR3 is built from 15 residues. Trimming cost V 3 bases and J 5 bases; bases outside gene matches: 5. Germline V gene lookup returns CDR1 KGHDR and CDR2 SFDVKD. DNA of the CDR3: TGTGCCACCAGTGATCAGACAGGGGGCGGCGAGACCCAGTACTTC. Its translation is CATSDQTGGGETQYF.

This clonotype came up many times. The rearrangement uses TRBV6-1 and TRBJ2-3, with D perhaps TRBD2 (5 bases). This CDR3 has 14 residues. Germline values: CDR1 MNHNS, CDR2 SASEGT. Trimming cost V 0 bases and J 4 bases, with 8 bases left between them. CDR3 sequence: CASSEAGVPDTQYF. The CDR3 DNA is TGTGCCAGCAGTGAAGCGGGAGTCCCAGATACGCAGTATTTT.

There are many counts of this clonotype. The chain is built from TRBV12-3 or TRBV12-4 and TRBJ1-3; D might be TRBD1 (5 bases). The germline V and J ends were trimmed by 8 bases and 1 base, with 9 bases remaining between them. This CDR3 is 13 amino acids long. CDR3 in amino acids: CASQGFSGNTIYF. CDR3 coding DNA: TGTGCCAGCCAGGGTTTTTCTGGAAACACCATATATTTT.

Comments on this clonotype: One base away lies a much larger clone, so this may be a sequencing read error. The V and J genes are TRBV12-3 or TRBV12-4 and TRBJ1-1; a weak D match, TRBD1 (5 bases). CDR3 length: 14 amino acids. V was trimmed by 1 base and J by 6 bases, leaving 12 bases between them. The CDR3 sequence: CASSLVWGGAEAFF. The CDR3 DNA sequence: TGTGCCAGCAGTTTAGTGTGGGGCGGCGCTGAAGCTTTCTTT.

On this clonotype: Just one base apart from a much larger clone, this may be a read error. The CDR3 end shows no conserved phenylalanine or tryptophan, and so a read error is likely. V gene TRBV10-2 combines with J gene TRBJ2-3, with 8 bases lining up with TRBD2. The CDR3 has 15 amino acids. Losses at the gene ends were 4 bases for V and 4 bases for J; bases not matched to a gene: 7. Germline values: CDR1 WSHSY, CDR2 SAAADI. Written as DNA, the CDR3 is TGCGCCAGCAGTGGAGGTCCCGGGAGGGCAGATACGCAGTATCTT. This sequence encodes CASSGGPGRADTQYL.

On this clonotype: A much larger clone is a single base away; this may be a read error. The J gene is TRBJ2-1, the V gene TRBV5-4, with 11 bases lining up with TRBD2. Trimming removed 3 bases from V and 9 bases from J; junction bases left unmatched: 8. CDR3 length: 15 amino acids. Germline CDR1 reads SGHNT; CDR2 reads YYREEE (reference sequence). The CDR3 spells CASSSPTSGAGEQFF. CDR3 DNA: TGTGCCAGCAGCTCACCGACTAGCGGGGCGGGTGAGCAGTTCTTC.